This T cell receptor beta chain was retrieved from a study of T cells in localized non-small cell lung cancer. Study-wide findings and caveats: Longer overall survival was linked to higher blood T cell density. Uninvolved neighboring lung showed the greatest T cell clonality, exceeding tumor. The appearance of a median 57 of the top 100 tumor clones was seen in adjacent lung. The tumor had only one region sequenced, so heterogeneity remains possible.

Sequencing used immunoSEQ multiplex PCR; TCRdb keeps in-frame clones, though not all of them. This table holds 40,000 or so clones, about 76% found once. In regard to this clone: The antigen remains unidentified.

The CDR3 totals 15 residues. Germline loops: CDR1 MNHEY, CDR2 SVGAGI. Trimming pared 0 bases from V and 1 base from J, leaving 8 bases between. The rearrangement uses TRBV6-5 and TRBJ2-3; D unresolved. Sequencing was performed on PBMCs, taken before any cancer treatment. The clonotype was recovered from a woman aged 35-75 years with stage II squamous cell lung carcinoma. The CDR3 loop reads CASSYSFRRTDTQYF. In DNA, the CDR3 is TGTGCCAGCAGTTACTCGTTCAGACGCACAGATACGCAGTATTTT.